One sample yielded the 2 T cell receptor beta chains listed below, sequenced in a study of shared clonotypes between healthy human individuals. Sequenced by immunoSEQ multiplex PCR; TCRdb stores in-frame clones only, minus some. The sample holds fewer than 850,000 clones, around 72% seen once. Source material: memory CD4+ T cells sorted from blood. Subset reported: CD45RA-negative fraction. The receptor set was obtained from a woman in her 30s in good health.

This clone showed up many times. CDR3 region: CASSGQKNQPQHF. DNA of the CDR3: TGTGCCAGCAGTGGACAAAAGAATCAGCCCCAGCATTTT. The chain combines TRBV6-5 with TRBJ1-5; maybe TRBD1 (5 bases). Trimming stripped 5 bases from V and 4 bases from J, with 9 bases between. Germline V lookup: CDR1 MNHEY, CDR2 SVGAGI. The CDR3 has 13 amino acids.

The chain carries TRBV2 and TRBJ2-7; 7 bases map to TRBD1. In germline, CDR1 is SNHLY, CDR2 FYNNEI. The V gene end was trimmed by 7 bases and the J gene end by 3 bases; junction bases not matched to a gene: 3. The CDR3 extends over 12 amino acids. CDR3 sequence (DNA): TGTGCCAGCATAGGGGGCTTCTACGAGCAGTACTTC. This codes for CASIGGFYEQYF.